A selection of T cell receptor beta chains follows, all from one sample in a study of neoadjuvant nivolumab and ipilimumab in lung cancer. Produced via immunoSEQ multiplex PCR; TCRdb's table is partial and in-frame only. The sample records some 18,000 clones, under 80% being singletons. The specimen was tumor tissue, collected after neoadjuvant nivolumab, alone or with ipilimumab, at or shortly before surgery. Receptors originate from an adult with non-small cell lung cancer. Both conserved end residues are part of each CDR3. The D gene is left open where the match is weak. The size of a clone is reported for some rows only, either as once, few or many, or as a class for expanded clones.

V	size	length	D	J	DNA	CDR3
TRBV19	-	13	-	TRBJ1-5	TGTGCCAGTACCAGCAGGGTGGAACAGCCCCAGCATTTT	CASTSRVEQPQHF
TRBV7-2	-	16	-	TRBJ1-5	TGTGCCAGCAGCTTAGCGGGGGGAGGGGGCAATCAGCCCCAGCATTTT	CASSLAGGGGNQPQHF
TRBV10-3	few	14	-	TRBJ1-2	TGTGCCATCAGTGAGTCGGGCAGTAACTATGGCTACACCTTC	CAISESGSNYGYTF
TRBV6-1	-	14	TRBD1	TRBJ1-2	TGTGCCAGCAGTGAAACGCAGGGGGCGGCTGGCTACACCTTC	CASSETQGAAGYTF
TRBV29-1	-	12	-	TRBJ2-7	TGCAGCATAGGGGACGGGTCCTACGAGCAGTACTTC	CSIGDGSYEQYF
TRBV27	-	15	TRBD1	TRBJ1-1	TGTGCCAGCAGTTTATCACAGGGGGCGAGCACTGAAGCTTTCTTT	CASSLSQGASTEAFF
TRBV7-9	-	14	-	TRBJ1-1	TGTGCCAGCAGCCCCGACCAGGGCGCTAGTAGAGCTTTCTTT	CASSPDQGASRAFF
TRBV14	-	11	-	TRBJ2-7	TGTGCCAGCAGCCTATATCAGGACTTTTACTTC	CASSLYQDFYF
TRBV5-6	-	16	TRBD2	TRBJ2-1	TGTGCCAGCAGCTTGTATGGCGGGAGGGCCGACAATGAGCAGTTCTTC	CASSLYGGRADNEQFF
TRBV4-2	few	14	-	TRBJ1-1	TGTGCCAGCAGCTTGCAGCGTATGAACACTGAAGCTTTCTTT	CASSLQRMNTEAFF
TRBV7-9	-	14	-	TRBJ1-3	TGTGCCAGCAGCTTAGGGACAGCTGGAAACACCATATATTTT	CASSLGTAGNTIYF
TRBV28	-	13	-	TRBJ2-7	TGTGCCAGCAGTTTATGGGACAGTCCCGAGCAGTACTTC	CASSLWDSPEQYF
TRBV18	-	15	-	TRBJ2-5	TGTGCCAGCTCACCACCCCCGGGATCGCTGGAGACCCAGTACTTC	CASSPPPGSLETQYF